The table lists the clone carrying this TCR beta chain with a few counts. Its specificity is not known. Extraction of RNA preceded its reverse transcription into cDNA, which served as the sequencing template. The method was immunoSEQ multiplex PCR; TCRdb's version includes in-frame clones alone and lacks a portion of them. Here the sample spans about 130,000 clones, roughly 54% being singletons. This entry comes from a study of CD8+ T cells in alopecia areata. Study at large: At a dose of 5 to 10 mg twice daily, oral tofacitinib was given to treated patients. The protocol delivered tofacitinib for 6 to 18 months, then withdrew it for 6 months.

V lost 0 bases and J 8 bases, leaving 14 bases between the germline ends. Germline CDR1 reads SGHAT; CDR2 reads FQNNGV. This CDR3 has 15 residues. General study points: Relative to mice, TCR sharing across patients was less clear, a difference possibly HLA-related.

The sample consisted of CD4+ T cells sorted from blood, taken at week 0. The rearrangement links TRBV11-2 to TRBJ2-1, with D possibly matching TRBD2 (6 bases). The receptor comes from a human donor with alopecia areata. The DNA of the CDR3 is TGTGCCAGCAGCTTAGAGTTCGGGGGAAGCGATGAGCAGTTCTTC. Translating gives CASSLEFGGSDEQFF.